Described below is a single T cell receptor (beta chain) sequence and its context. V lost 0 bases and J 2 bases, leaving 21 bases between the germline ends. The germline CDR1 and CDR2 sequences are MGHRA and YSYEKL. The CDR3 is 19 residues long. Profiling relied on immunoSEQ multiplex PCR, and the TCRdb table lists in-frame clones only, not all of them. The sample holds 550,000 to 800,000 clones; approximately 85% are singletons and the top ten take around 0.0099%. This sample stems from a study of shared T cell receptors in the human thymus. These sequences were also reported in another study, on human thymus T cells. That work adds: Thymus tissue was removed during corrective cardiac surgery.

This rearrangement joins TRBV4-1 to TRBJ2-3, with D possibly TRBD2 on 6 matching bases. The sequenced sample consisted of thymocytes. The TCR sequence derives from a girl less than two years old with a congenital heart defect. Here the CDR3 reads CASSQDCPGPTRDTDTQYF. The DNA of the CDR3 is TGCGCCAGCAGCCAAGACTGTCCAGGGCCAACGCGGGACACAGATACGCAGTATTTT.